This T cell receptor beta chain comes out of a study of control samples from healthy donors and cancer patients (dated by TCRdb to the early 2020s). Reading the germline V gene gives CDR1 MDHEN and CDR2 SYDVKM. The V end loses 3 bases and the J end loses 0 bases, and a stretch of 9 bases separates them. The CDR3 contains 15 residues, cysteine and phenylalanine counted. Only the CDR3 portion is preserved as DNA: 45 bases, with reading frame beginning at the first base. The count of this clone is one. It has no known antigen specificity. The sample holds no much larger clone one base away, and base qualities are not on file. Library preparation employed the immunoSEQ multiplex PCR assay. TCRdb limited this immuneACCESS table to in-frame rearrangements with V and J called. A share of clones is missing; checked studies link under half to unresolved V genes, and the rest is unexplained. A total of roughly 76,000 clones appear in this sample, 94% of them only once. The ten largest clones capture around 4.5% of the sample.

This receptor was identified in a woman aged 18-30 years in good health. Sequencing was done on a sample of blood. The chain uses TRBV28 and TRBJ1-5; a weak D assignment points to TRBD1 (5 bases agree). The bases read TGTGCCAGCAGTTTGGGGGAATATAGCAATCAGCCCCAGCATTTT. Protein translation: CASSLGEYSNQPQHF.